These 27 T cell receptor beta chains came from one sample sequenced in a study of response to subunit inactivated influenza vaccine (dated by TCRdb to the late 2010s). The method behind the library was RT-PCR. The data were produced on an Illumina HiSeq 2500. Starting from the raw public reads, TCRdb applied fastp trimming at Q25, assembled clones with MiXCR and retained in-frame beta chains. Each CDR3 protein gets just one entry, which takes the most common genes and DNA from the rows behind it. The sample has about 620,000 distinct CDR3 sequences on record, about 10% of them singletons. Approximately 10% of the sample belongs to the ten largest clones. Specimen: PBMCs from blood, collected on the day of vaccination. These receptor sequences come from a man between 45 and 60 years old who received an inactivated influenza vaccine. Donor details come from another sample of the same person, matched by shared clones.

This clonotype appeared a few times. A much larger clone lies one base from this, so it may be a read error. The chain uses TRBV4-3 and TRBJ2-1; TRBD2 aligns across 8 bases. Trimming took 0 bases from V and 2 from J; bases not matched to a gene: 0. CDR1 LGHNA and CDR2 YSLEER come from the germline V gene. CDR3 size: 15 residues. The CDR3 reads CASSQDSGAYNEQFF. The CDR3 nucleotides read TGCGCCAGCAGCCAAGATAGCGGGGCCTACAATGAGCAGTTCTTC.

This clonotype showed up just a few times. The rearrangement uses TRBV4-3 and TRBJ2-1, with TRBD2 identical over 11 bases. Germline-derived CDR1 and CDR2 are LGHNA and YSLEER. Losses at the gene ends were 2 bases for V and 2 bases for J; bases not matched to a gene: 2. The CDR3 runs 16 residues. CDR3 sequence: CASSQTSGGTYNEQFF. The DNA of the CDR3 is TGCGCCAGCAGCCAAACTAGCGGGGGAACCTACAATGAGCAGTTCTTC.

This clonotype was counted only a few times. CDR3 in amino acids: CAIKRALAGGTDTQYF. The DNA for the CDR3 is TGTGCCATCAAACGAGCACTAGCGGGCGGCACAGATACGCAGTATTTT. The chain combines TRBV10-3 with TRBJ2-3; the match to TRBD2 covers 9 bases. There are 16 residues in the CDR3. Trimming removed 7 bases from V and 1 base from J; junction bases left unmatched: 9. CDR1 and CDR2 from the germline V gene are ENHRY and SYGVKD.

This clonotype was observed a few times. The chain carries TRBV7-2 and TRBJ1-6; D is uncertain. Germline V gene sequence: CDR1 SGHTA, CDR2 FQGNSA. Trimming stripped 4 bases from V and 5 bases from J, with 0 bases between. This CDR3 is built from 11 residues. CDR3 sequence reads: CASSYNSPLHF. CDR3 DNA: TGTGCCAGCAGCTATAATTCACCCCTCCACTTT.

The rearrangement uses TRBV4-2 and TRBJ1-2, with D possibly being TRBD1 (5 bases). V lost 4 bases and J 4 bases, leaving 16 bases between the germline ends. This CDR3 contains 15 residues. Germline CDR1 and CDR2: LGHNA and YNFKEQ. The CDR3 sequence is CASSPGARQVYGYTF. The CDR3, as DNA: TGTGCCAGCAGCCCTGGGGCCCGTCAGGTCTATGGCTACACCTTC.

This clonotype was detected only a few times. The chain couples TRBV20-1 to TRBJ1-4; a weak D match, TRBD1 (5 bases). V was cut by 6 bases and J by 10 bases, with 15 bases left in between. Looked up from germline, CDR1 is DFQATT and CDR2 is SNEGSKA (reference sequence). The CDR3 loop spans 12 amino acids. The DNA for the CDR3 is TGCAGTGCAATATTCCAGGGTGGAAAACTGTTTTTT. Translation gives CSAIFQGGKLFF.

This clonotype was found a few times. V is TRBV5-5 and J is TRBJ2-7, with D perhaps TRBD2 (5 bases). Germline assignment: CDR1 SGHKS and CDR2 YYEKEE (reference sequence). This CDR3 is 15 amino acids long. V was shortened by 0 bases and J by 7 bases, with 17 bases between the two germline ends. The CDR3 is CASSLGAPRSGEQYF. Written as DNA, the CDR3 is TGTGCCAGCAGCTTGGGGGCCCCGCGGTCGGGGGAGCAGTACTTC.

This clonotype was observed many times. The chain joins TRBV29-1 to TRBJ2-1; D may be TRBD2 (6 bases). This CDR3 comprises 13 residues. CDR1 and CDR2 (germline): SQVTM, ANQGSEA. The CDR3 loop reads CSSRGSGYNEQFF. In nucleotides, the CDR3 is TGCAGTTCCCGGGGGAGCGGCTACAATGAGCAGTTCTTC.

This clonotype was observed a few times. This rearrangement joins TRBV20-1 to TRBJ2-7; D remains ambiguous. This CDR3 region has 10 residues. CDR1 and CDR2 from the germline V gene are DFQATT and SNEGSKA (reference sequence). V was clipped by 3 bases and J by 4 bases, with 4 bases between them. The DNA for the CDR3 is TGCAGTGCTAGGAAGTACGAGCAGTACTTC. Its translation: CSARKYEQYF.

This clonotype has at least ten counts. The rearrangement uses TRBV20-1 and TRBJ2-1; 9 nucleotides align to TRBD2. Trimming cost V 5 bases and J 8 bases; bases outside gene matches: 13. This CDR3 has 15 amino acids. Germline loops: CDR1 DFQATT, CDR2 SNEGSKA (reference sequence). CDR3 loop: CSAETGTSILDEQFF. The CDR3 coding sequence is TGCAGTGCTGAGACCGGGACTAGCATTTTGGATGAGCAGTTCTTC.

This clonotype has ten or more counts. The CDR3 loop reads CASSLPYTQYF. CDR3 DNA sequence: TGTGCCAGCAGCTTACCGTATACGCAGTATTTT. The rearrangement links TRBV7-2 to TRBJ2-3; D is undetermined. The V end lost 2 bases, the J end lost 7 bases, and 4 bases lay between the germline ends. The CDR3 totals 11 residues. Per the germline V gene, CDR1 is SGHTA and CDR2 is FQGNSA.

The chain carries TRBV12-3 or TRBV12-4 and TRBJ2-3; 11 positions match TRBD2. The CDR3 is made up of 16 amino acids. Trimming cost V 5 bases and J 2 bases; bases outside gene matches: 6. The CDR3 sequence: CASSLRLAGFTDTQYF. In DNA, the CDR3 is TGTGCCAGCAGTCTACGACTAGCGGGGTTCACAGATACGCAGTATTTT.

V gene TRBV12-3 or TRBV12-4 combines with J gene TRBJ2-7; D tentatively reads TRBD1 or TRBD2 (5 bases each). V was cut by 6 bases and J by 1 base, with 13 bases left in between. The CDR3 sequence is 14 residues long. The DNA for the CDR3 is TGTGCCAGCAGACGTGAGGGACCATCCTACGAGCAGTACTTC. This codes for CASRREGPSYEQYF.

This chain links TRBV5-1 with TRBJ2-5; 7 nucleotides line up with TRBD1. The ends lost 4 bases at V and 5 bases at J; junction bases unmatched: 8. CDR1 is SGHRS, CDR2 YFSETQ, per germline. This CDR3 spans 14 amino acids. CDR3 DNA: TGCGCCAGCAGCGGTGGAACAGGGGCGGAGACCCAGTACTTC. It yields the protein CASSGGTGAETQYF. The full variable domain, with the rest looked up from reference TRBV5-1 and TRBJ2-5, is KAGVTQTPRYLIKTRGQQVTLSCSPISGHRSVSWYQQTPGQGLQFLFEYFSETQRNKGNFPGRFSGRQFSNSRSEMNVSTLELGDSALYLCASSGGTGAETQYFGPGTRLLVL.

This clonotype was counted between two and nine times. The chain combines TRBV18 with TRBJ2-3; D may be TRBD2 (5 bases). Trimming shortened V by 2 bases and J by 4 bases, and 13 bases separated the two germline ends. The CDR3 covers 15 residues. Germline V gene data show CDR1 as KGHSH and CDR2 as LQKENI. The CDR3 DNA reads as TGTGCCAGCTCACCAGGACTTCATGGTGCAGATACGCAGTATTTT. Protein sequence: CASSPGLHGADTQYF.

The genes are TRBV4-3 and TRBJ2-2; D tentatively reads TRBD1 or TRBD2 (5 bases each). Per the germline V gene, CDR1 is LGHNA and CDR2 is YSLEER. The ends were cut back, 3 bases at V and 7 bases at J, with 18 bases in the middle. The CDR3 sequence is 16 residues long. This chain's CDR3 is CASSQRGLHVGGELFF. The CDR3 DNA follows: TGCGCCAGCAGCCAGAGGGGCCTTCATGTGGGCGGGGAGCTGTTTTTT.

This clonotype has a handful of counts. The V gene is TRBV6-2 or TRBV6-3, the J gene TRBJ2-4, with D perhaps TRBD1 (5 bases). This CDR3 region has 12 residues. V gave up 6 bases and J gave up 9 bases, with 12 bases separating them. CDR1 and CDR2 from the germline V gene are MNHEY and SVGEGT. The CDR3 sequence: CASRSGSGIQYF. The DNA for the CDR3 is TGTGCCAGCAGGTCAGGGTCGGGCATTCAGTACTTC.

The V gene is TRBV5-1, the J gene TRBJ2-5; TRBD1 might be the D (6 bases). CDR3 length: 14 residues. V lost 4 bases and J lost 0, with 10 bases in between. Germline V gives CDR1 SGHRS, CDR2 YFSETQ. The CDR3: CASSLGQYQETQYF. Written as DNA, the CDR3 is TGCGCCAGCAGCCTCGGACAGTACCAAGAGACCCAGTACTTC. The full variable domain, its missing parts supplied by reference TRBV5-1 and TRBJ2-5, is KAGVTQTPRYLIKTRGQQVTLSCSPISGHRSVSWYQQTPGQGLQFLFEYFSETQRNKGNFPGRFSGRQFSNSRSEMNVSTLELGDSALYLCASSLGQYQETQYFGPGTRLLVL.

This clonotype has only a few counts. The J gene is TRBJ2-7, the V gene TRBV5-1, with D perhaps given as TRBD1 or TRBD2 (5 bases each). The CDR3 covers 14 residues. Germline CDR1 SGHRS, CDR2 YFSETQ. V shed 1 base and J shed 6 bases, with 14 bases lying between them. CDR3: CASSLPGTRVEQYF. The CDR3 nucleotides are TGCGCCAGCAGCTTGCCCGGGACCCGTGTCGAGCAGTACTTC. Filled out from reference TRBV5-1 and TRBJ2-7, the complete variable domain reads KAGVTQTPRYLIKTRGQQVTLSCSPISGHRSVSWYQQTPGQGLQFLFEYFSETQRNKGNFPGRFSGRQFSNSRSEMNVSTLELGDSALYLCASSLPGTRVEQYFGPGTRLTVT.

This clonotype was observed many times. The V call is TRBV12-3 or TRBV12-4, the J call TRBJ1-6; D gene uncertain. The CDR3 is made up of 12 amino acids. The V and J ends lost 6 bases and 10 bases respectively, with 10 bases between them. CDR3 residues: CASSMGGSPLHF. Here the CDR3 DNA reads TGTGCCAGCAGCATGGGTGGCTCACCCCTCCACTTT.

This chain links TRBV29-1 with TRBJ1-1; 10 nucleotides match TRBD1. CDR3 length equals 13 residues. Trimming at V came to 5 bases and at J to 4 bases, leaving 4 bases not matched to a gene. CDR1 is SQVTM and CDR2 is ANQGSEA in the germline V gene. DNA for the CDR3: TGCAGCGTTCGGACAGGGGGTATCACTGAAGCTTTCTTT. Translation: CSVRTGGITEAFF.

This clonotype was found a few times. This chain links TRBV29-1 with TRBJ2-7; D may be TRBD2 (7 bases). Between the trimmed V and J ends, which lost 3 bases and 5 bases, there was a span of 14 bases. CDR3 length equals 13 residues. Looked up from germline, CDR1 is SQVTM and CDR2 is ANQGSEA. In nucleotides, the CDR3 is TGCAGCGTTGACAGGGGCGGGAGCCACGAGCAGTACTTC. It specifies CSVDRGGSHEQYF.

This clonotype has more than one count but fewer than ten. For the CDR3, the DNA is TGTGCCAGCAGCTTGACTAGCGGGGAGCTGTTTTTT. This sequence encodes CASSLTSGELFF. The chain employs TRBV5-6 and TRBJ2-2, with D possibly TRBD2 on 5 matching bases. Trimming stripped 1 base from V and 7 bases from J, with 5 bases between. This CDR3 region has 12 residues. Per germline, CDR1 SGHDT and CDR2 YYEEEE.

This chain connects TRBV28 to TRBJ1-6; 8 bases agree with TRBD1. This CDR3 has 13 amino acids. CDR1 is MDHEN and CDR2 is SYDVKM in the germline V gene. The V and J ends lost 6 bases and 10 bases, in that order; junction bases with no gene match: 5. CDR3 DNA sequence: TGTGCCAGCAGGAATACAGGGGGATCACCCCTCCACTTT. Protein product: CASRNTGGSPLHF.

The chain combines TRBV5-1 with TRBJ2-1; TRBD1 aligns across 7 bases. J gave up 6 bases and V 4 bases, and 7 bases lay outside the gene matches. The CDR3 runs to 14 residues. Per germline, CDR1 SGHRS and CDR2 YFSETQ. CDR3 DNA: TGCGCCAGCAGCCAAACGACAGGGCTCAATGAGCAGTTCTTC. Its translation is CASSQTTGLNEQFF.

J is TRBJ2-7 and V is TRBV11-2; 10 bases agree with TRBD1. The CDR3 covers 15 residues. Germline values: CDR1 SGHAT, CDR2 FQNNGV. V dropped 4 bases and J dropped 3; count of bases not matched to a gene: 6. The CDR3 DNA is TGTGCCAGCAGCTCAGTCCGGGACAGGGGCTACGAGCAGTACTTC. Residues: CASSSVRDRGYEQYF.

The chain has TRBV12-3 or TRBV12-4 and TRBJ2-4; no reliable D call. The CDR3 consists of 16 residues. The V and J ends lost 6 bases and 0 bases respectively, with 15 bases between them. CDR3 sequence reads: CASSMTTELAKNIQYF. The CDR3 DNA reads TGTGCCAGCAGCATGACGACCGAACTAGCCAAAAACATTCAGTACTTC.